This entry is about one T cell receptor (beta chain). The data were taken from a study of blood T cell repertoires in COVID-19. Overall study context: Collection of acute and convalescent COVID-19 samples took place in the United States, Italy and Spain. Sources were T cells, B-cell-depleted T cells, or PBMCs; the material itself was cDNA or gDNA.

As handled by the study authors: Amplification with reference gene primers provided the estimates of nucleated cell counts. Repertoires were generated with immunoSEQ multiplex PCR, while TCRdb's copy carries only in-frame clones and drops some. V, J and clone size are those of that table, while D and trimming were read from the DNA. The sample has 150,000 to 200,000 clones, approximately 80% seen once. Germline lookup yields CDR1 MNHEY and CDR2 SVGEGT. Unmatched junction bases numbered 20, after V lost 3 bases and J lost 8 bases. The CDR3 totals 20 residues. The source is a human donor in a cohort sampled during active COVID-19. Input material: peripheral blood. The chain is built from TRBV6-2 or TRBV6-3 and TRBJ2-1; TRBD2 matches 12 bases. CDR3 residues: CASSYGTWTSGDLFSDEQFF. Here the CDR3 DNA reads TGTGCCAGCAGTTATGGGACTTGGACTAGCGGGGACCTATTTTCGGATGAGCAGTTCTTC.